This T cell receptor (beta chain) is from a study of shared clonotypes between healthy human individuals. Germline CDR1 is MNHNY and CDR2 is SVGAGI (reference sequence). This CDR3 spans 12 amino acids. V lost 0 bases, J lost 7 bases, and 6 bases lay in between. Naivety among CD8 cells was defined by CD45RO negativity and positive CCR7 selection, thereby excluding terminally differentiated effector memory CD45RA+ cells. Healthy adults negative for HIV, lacking recent acute infections or vaccinations, served as donors. With regard to this clone: Its target is not known.

Study-wide points: Several donors shared approximately 5% of their naive CD4 clonotypes.

Tens of thousands of T cell genomes, or roughly 200 ng DNA, went into the sorted-subset replicate PCRs. Assay used: immunoSEQ multiplex PCR; TCRdb lists only in-frame clones, some missing. Counted here are roughly 2,000,000 clones, approximately 94% occurring once; the ten biggest clones make up 1.2%. The sequenced material came from naive CD8+ T cells sorted from blood. This receptor was taken from a man younger than 35 in good health. The chain has TRBV6-6 and TRBJ1-1; D not resolved. The CDR3: CASSYSTLEAFF. In nucleotides, the CDR3 is TGTGCCAGCAGTTACTCGACTCTTGAAGCTTTCTTT.